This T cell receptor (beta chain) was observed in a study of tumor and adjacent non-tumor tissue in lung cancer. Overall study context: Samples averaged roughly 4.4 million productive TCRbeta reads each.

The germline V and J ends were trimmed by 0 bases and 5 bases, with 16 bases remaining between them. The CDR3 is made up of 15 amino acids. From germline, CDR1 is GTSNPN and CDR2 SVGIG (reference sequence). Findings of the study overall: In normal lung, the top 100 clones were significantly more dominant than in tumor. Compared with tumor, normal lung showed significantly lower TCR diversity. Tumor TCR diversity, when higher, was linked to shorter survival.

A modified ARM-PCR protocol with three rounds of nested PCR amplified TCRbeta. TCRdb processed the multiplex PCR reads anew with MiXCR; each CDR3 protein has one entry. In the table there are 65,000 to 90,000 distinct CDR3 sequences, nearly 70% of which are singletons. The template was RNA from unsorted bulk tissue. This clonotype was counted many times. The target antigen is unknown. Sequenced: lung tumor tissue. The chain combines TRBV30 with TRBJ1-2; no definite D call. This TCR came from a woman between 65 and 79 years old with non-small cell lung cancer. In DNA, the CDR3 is TGTGCCTGGAGTGTGGCGGAGTCAGCTGGGTATGGCTACACCTTC. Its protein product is CAWSVAESAGYGYTF.